This T cell receptor beta chain was retrieved from a study of cytomegalovirus exposure and HLA in healthy donors. Both 60 Vbeta primers and 13 Jbeta primers went into the PCR. The authors' processing: A follow-up analysis tallied around 76 million unique TCR beta chains, about 11 million shared. The assay was immunoSEQ multiplex PCR, and TCRdb's table has in-frame clones only and misses some. V, J and clone size are those of that table, while D and trimming were read from the DNA. Altogether about 130,000 clones are present, about 76% being singletons, with the ten largest covering around 13%. Notes on this clone: Its specificity is not known.

The V end was cut by 0 bases, the J end by 4 bases, with 8 bases between. Germline CDR1 SGHRS, CDR2 YFSETQ. This CDR3 contains 14 residues. General observations from the study: Rare sequences made up most TCRs, while some public TCRs were found in many donors. Fewer N-insertions than the roughly 670-donor mean were reportedly shown by an Asian-associated ancestry cluster in a later analysis. Apart from CMV serostatus, no immune exposure information was available.

This clonotype originated in a woman aged 55-75 years in good health and CMV-seropositive. The sample consisted of PBMCs. The chain combines TRBV5-1 with TRBJ2-1; D may be TRBD1 (5 bases). The CDR3 sequence: CASSLEKGYNEQFF. The CDR3 nucleotides are TGCGCCAGCAGCTTGGAAAAGGGGTACAATGAGCAGTTCTTC.